Each of the 5 T cell receptor beta chains below was sequenced from the same sample in a study of blood T cells in healthy people across ages. Primed by a sample-barcoded 5' primer and a J-beta primer mix, a second PCR proceeded for about 7 to 12 cycles. Via MiXCR, TCRdb re-called the 5' RACE reads, giving one row per CDR3 protein. The sample holds about 800,000 distinct CDR3 sequences, 25% seen once. A further study also used this sample, focusing on T cells of mothers and their children.

Sequences were obtained from blood. The receptors derive from a boy aged 5-17 years in good health.

In this sample, this clonotype turned up a few times. This sequence joins TRBV7-9 and TRBJ1-4; D remains unclear. The V gene lost 3 bases and the J gene lost 8 bases, with 16 bases spanning the gap. The CDR3 runs 15 residues. Germline V gene lookup returns CDR1 SEHNR and CDR2 FQNEAQ (reference sequence). For the CDR3, the DNA is TGTGCCAGCAGCTTTGCTACCGTCTTAGGGGAAAAACTGTTTTTT. Protein product: CASSFATVLGEKLFF.

This clonotype was detected only a few times. CDR3 in DNA: TGTGCCAGCAGCTCCGAACAGGGGGGGTCCTACGAGCAGTACTTC. Its protein product is CASSSEQGGSYEQYF. This chain uses TRBV7-6 with TRBJ2-7; weak D call: TRBD1 (8 bases). This CDR3 region has 15 residues. The germline V and J ends were trimmed by 4 bases and 1 base, with 14 bases remaining between them. Germline-derived CDR1 and CDR2 are SGHVS and FNYEAQ. The entire variable domain, with the rest obtained from reference TRBV7-6 and TRBJ2-7, is as follows: GAGVSQSPRYKVTKRGQDVALRCDPISGHVSLYWYRQALGQGPEFLTYFNYEAQQDKSGLPNDRFSAERPEGSISTLTIQRTEQRDSAMYRCASSSEQGGSYEQYFGPGTRLTVT.

The genes are TRBV7-2 and TRBJ1-1; no clear D gene. The V and J ends lost 0 bases and 0 bases respectively, with 8 bases between them. The CDR3 totals 15 residues. Germline lookup yields CDR1 SGHTA and CDR2 FQGNSA. The CDR3, as DNA: TGTGCCAGCAGCTTAGCACCGGGTTTGAACACTGAAGCTTTCTTT. Its protein is CASSLAPGLNTEAFF.

The rearrangement joins TRBV7-2 to TRBJ2-1, with D unclear. Between the trimmed V and J ends, which lost 3 bases and 8 bases, there was a span of 11 bases. Per germline, CDR1 SGHTA and CDR2 FQGNSA. The CDR3 is 13 residues long. This CDR3 reads CASSFNRFDEQFF. DNA for the CDR3: TGTGCCAGCAGCTTTAATCGTTTCGATGAGCAGTTCTTC.

The rearrangement links TRBV6-6 to TRBJ2-3, with a tentative D call TRBD2 (5 bases). CDR1 MNHNY and CDR2 SVGAGI come from the germline V gene (reference sequence). The CDR3 has 13 amino acids. Trimming left V 0 bases short and J 4 bases short, with 5 bases between. Written as DNA, the CDR3 is TGTGCCAGCAGTTACTCGGGAGCAGATACGCAGTATTTT. Translated: CASSYSGADTQYF.